What follows are 14 T cell receptor beta chains derived from one specimen sequenced in a study of blood T cell repertoires in COVID-19. Profiling relied on immunoSEQ multiplex PCR, and the TCRdb table lists in-frame clones only, not all of them. This sample has about 110,000 clones, with approximately 84% found just once. Sequencing was done on a sample of peripheral blood. The receptors were sampled from a woman aged 55 to 70 with acute or convalescent COVID-19.

This clone was seen a handful of times. The genes are TRBV11-3 and TRBJ1-1; D call uncertain. The CDR3 is 13 amino acids. Trimming pared 5 bases from V and 6 bases from J, leaving 13 bases between. CDR1 and CDR2 from the germline V gene are SGHNT and YENEEA. The CDR3 DNA follows: TGTGCCAGCAGCGAGCCGGGTGAGGCTGAAGCTTTCTTT. Its translation: CASSEPGEAEAFF.

The gene calls are TRBV2 and TRBJ2-1; 8 nucleotides line up with TRBD2. CDR3 length equals 14 residues. Germline CDR1 SNHLY, CDR2 FYNNEI. The junction had 3 bases not matched to a gene; V was cut back by 4 bases and J by 4 bases. The CDR3 DNA sequence: TGTGCCAGCAGTGTCGGGGGGGCATACAATGAGCAGTTCTTC. Protein product: CASSVGGAYNEQFF.

The V call is TRBV28, the J call TRBJ2-3, with 9 nucleotides matching TRBD1. Per germline, CDR1 MDHEN and CDR2 SYDVKM. V dropped 5 bases and J dropped 6; count of bases not matched to a gene: 12. CDR3 length: 16 amino acids. DNA of the CDR3: TGTGCCAGCAGTCGACCGGGACAGGGTGCCCCGGATACGCAGTATTTT. As protein: CASSRPGQGAPDTQYF.

This clone was observed once. V gene TRBV7-9 combines with J gene TRBJ2-5; TRBD2 matches 7 bases. CDR3 length: 16 residues. The germline CDR1 and CDR2 sequences are SEHNR and FQNEAQ (reference sequence). Trimming cost V 5 bases and J 2 bases; bases outside gene matches: 11. This chain's CDR3 is CASSGKSGDRQETQYF. CDR3 DNA sequence: TGTGCCAGCAGCGGTAAGAGCGGGGATCGACAAGAGACCCAGTACTTC. Based on the CDR3 plus reference TRBV7-9 and TRBJ2-5, the full variable domain is DTGVSQNPRHKITKRGQNVTFRCDPISEHNRLYWYRQTLGQGPEFLTYFQNEAQLEKSRLLSDRFSAERPKGSFSTLEIQRTEQGDSAMYLCASSGKSGDRQETQYFGPGTRLLVL.

The chain carries TRBV19 and TRBJ2-1; 15 bases map to TRBD2. In germline, CDR1 is LNHDA, CDR2 SQIVND (reference sequence). The junction had 5 bases not matched to a gene; V was cut back by 5 bases and J by 9 bases. This CDR3 comprises 15 residues. Here the CDR3 DNA reads TGTGCCAGTAGTGTGGGACTAGCGGGAGGAGGTGAGCAGTTCTTC. Amino acids: CASSVGLAGGGEQFF.

V and J are TRBV2 and TRBJ1-5; D gene ambiguous. This CDR3 region has 14 residues. Germline CDR1 is SNHLY and CDR2 is FYNNEI. The ends were cut back, 4 bases at V and 4 bases at J, with 11 bases in the middle. CDR3 in amino acids: CASSVEGLNQPQHF. The CDR3 nucleotides are TGTGCCAGCAGTGTCGAGGGTTTGAATCAGCCCCAGCATTTT.

This clone occurred many times. Here the CDR3 DNA reads TGTGCCAGCAGTGAATCTCGGGTGAAAGGGGATTCACCCCTCCACTTT. This codes for CASSESRVKGDSPLHF. V and J are TRBV6-1 and TRBJ1-6; tentatively, D is TRBD1 (5 bases). The CDR3 has 16 amino acids. Trimming cost V 2 bases and J 8 bases, with 16 bases left between them. The V gene's germline CDR1 is MNHNS and CDR2 SASEGT.

The chain has TRBV7-2 and TRBJ2-3; weak D call: TRBD1 (5 bases). Deletions cut 4 bases from V and 9 bases from J, with 14 bases between. The CDR3 sequence is 13 residues long. CDR1 and CDR2 (germline): SGHTA, FQGNSA. The CDR3 DNA reads TGTGCCAGCAGCTCGGCTGGCCAGGGAACGCAGTATTTT. It codes for CASSSAGQGTQYF.

The gene calls are TRBV2 and TRBJ2-2; TRBD2 aligns across 9 bases. The CDR3 sequence is 16 residues long. In germline, CDR1 is SNHLY, CDR2 FYNNEI. The ends lost 5 bases at V and 2 bases at J; junction bases unmatched: 6. DNA for the CDR3: TGTGCCAGCAGTCGGGGACTAGCTGCAAACACCGGGGAGCTGTTTTTT. As protein: CASSRGLAANTGELFF.

The chain carries TRBV28 and TRBJ2-7, with 10 positions matching TRBD2. V dropped 9 bases and J dropped 3; count of bases not matched to a gene: 8. CDR3 size: 14 residues. Germline V gene data show CDR1 as MDHEN and CDR2 as SYDVKM. CDR3 coding DNA: TGTGCCAGTAGACCGGGACTAGCGCACTACGAGCAGTACTTC. As protein: CASRPGLAHYEQYF.

In this sample, this clone turned up once. The chain has TRBV29-1 and TRBJ1-1; no clear D. V was trimmed by 7 bases and J by 1 base, leaving 10 bases between them. The CDR3 is 12 residues long. The germline CDR1 and CDR2 sequences are SQVTM and ANQGSEA. CDR3: CSAAMRNTEAFF. DNA for the CDR3: TGCAGCGCCGCAATGAGGAACACTGAAGCTTTCTTT.

V usage is TRBV7-3 and J usage is TRBJ2-2; 8 bases match TRBD1. This CDR3 is built from 17 residues. Per the germline V gene, CDR1 is SGHTA and CDR2 is FQGTGA. V gave up 4 bases and J gave up 0 bases; unmatched junction bases: 7. CDR3 DNA: TGTGCCAGCAGCTCGTCCAGGGGGCGAACGAACACCGGGGAGCTGTTTTTT. Encoded protein: CASSSSRGRTNTGELFF.

The V and J genes are TRBV5-4 and TRBJ2-3; 9 bases are a match to TRBD2. V gave up 0 bases and J gave up 6 bases; unmatched junction bases: 5. In germline, CDR1 is SGHNT, CDR2 YYREEE (reference sequence). The CDR3 loop spans 15 amino acids. The CDR3 nucleotides read TGTGCCAGCAGCTTGGATAGCGGGAGTAGCGATACGCAGTATTTT. The encoded protein is CASSLDSGSSDTQYF.

The V gene is TRBV4-1, the J gene TRBJ2-3, with 11 bases matching TRBD2. The CDR3 extends over 19 amino acids. Germline CDR1 and CDR2: MGHRA and YSYEKL. V lost 1 base and J lost 9; bases outside the gene matches: 18. CDR3 DNA sequence: TGCGCCAGCAGCCAAGCCGACACCCGACTAGCGGGGACTGAAGGGACGCAGTATTTT. This codes for CASSQADTRLAGTEGTQYF.